The next 28 T cell receptor beta chains were all read from a single sample in a study of control samples from healthy donors and cancer patients. Generated by immunoSEQ multiplex PCR, the TCRdb table keeps only in-frame clones and is missing some. Counted here are 150,000 or so clones, around nine tenths occurring once; the ten biggest clones make up 0.68%. The sequenced sample was blood. These receptors all come from a woman aged 25 to 39 in good health.

V gene TRBV7-9 combines with J gene TRBJ2-3; TRBD2 matches at 13 bases. Germline values: CDR1 SEHNR, CDR2 FQNEAQ (reference sequence). V trimming: 2 bases; J trimming: 2 bases; junction bases outside the gene matches: 1. The CDR3 loop spans 16 amino acids. The CDR3 DNA follows: TGTGCCAGCAGCTTAACTAGCGGGAGGGCCACAGATACGCAGTATTTT. Translating gives CASSLTSGRATDTQYF.

The V and J genes are TRBV19 and TRBJ2-1; D ambiguous. Between the trimmed V and J ends, which lost 3 bases and 6 bases, there was a span of 12 bases. The CDR3 runs 14 residues. Germline values: CDR1 LNHDA, CDR2 SQIVND (reference sequence). The CDR3 nucleotides read TGTGCCAGTAGTATGTCGTGGGCATCCAATGAGCAGTTCTTC. This sequence encodes CASSMSWASNEQFF.

The chain joins TRBV6-5 to TRBJ2-1; maybe TRBD2 (5 bases). The CDR3 sequence is 14 residues long. Germline-derived CDR1 and CDR2 are MNHEY and SVGAGI. Trimming stripped 2 bases from V and 8 bases from J, with 13 bases between. This CDR3 reads CASSYGRGGDEQFF. CDR3 in DNA: TGTGCCAGCAGTTACGGTAGAGGAGGAGATGAGCAGTTCTTC.

The rearrangement links TRBV5-4 to TRBJ1-1, with D perhaps matching TRBD1 (6 bases). In germline, CDR1 is SGHNT, CDR2 YYREEE (reference sequence). CDR3 length: 14 amino acids. V was cut by 4 bases and J by 4 bases, with 14 bases left in between. The CDR3 loop reads CASSTDSLTTEAFF. CDR3 sequence (DNA): TGTGCCAGCAGCACGGACAGCCTAACCACTGAAGCTTTCTTT.

CDR3 protein: CASSDTSRGTSDTQYF. The DNA of the CDR3 is TGTGCCAGCAGTGACACTTCTAGGGGGACTTCAGATACGCAGTATTTT. The genes are TRBV25-1 and TRBJ2-3, with D perhaps assigned TRBD1 or TRBD2 (6 bases each). The CDR3 contains 16 residues. Germline lookup yields CDR1 MGHDK and CDR2 SYGVNS. Trimming stripped 3 bases from V and 4 bases from J, with 17 bases between.

This chain joins TRBV9 and TRBJ2-1; D remains ambiguous. This CDR3 spans 15 amino acids. Germline-derived CDR1 and CDR2 are SGDLS and YYNGEE. V was shortened by 1 base and J by 0 bases, with 8 bases between the two germline ends. The DNA for the CDR3 is TGTGCCAGCAGCGTACAGCGTAACTCCTACAATGAGCAGTTCTTC. Its protein is CASSVQRNSYNEQFF. The whole variable domain, filled in from reference TRBV9 and TRBJ2-1, reads DSGVTQTPKHLITATGQRVTLRCSPRSGDLSVYWYQQSLDQGLQFLIQYYNGEERAKGNILERFSAQQFPDLHSELNLSSLELGDSALYFCASSVQRNSYNEQFFGPGTRLTVL.

The rearrangement uses TRBV24-1 and TRBJ2-5, with 7 nucleotides matching TRBD1. Unmatched junction bases numbered 7, after V lost 3 bases and J lost 4 bases. Germline values: CDR1 KGHDR, CDR2 SFDVKD. The CDR3 consists of 15 residues. The CDR3 region has the DNA TGTGCCACCAGTGATGTGACAGGGTCGGGAGAGACCCAGTACTTC. This codes for CATSDVTGSGETQYF.

This chain links TRBV18 with TRBJ2-5, with 7 positions matching TRBD1. V was clipped by 4 bases and J by 4 bases; unmatched bases: 6. CDR1 and CDR2 (germline): KGHSH, LQKENI. This CDR3 region has 14 residues. For the CDR3, the DNA is TGTGCCAGCTCACTAAACAGGGGAAGAGAGACCCAGTACTTC. It encodes CASSLNRGRETQYF.

The rearrangement links TRBV6-5 to TRBJ1-5; D uncertain. Germline assignment: CDR1 MNHEY and CDR2 SVGAGI. V was trimmed by 6 bases and J by 0 bases, leaving 9 bases between them. This CDR3 is built from 14 residues. This CDR3 reads CASSWLGSNQPQHF. The CDR3, as DNA: TGTGCCAGCAGCTGGCTGGGTAGCAATCAGCCCCAGCATTTT.

The gene calls are TRBV7-8 and TRBJ2-2; D gene uncertain. Germline V lookup: CDR1 SGHVS, CDR2 FQNEAQ. V was clipped by 2 bases and J by 7 bases, with 11 bases between them. The CDR3 extends over 14 amino acids. The CDR3 DNA is TGTGCCAGCAGCTTAATCCCCTTAGGCGGGGAGCTGTTTTTT. Translated, it gives CASSLIPLGGELFF.

The chain couples TRBV5-4 to TRBJ2-7, with D hard to call. V shed 1 base and J shed 0 bases, with 8 bases lying between them. The CDR3 length is 14 residues. From germline, CDR1 is SGHNT and CDR2 YYREEE (reference sequence). The CDR3 region has the DNA TGTGCCAGCAGCTTGACGAGAAGCTCCTACGAGCAGTACTTC. This sequence encodes CASSLTRSSYEQYF.

The chain uses TRBV20-1 and TRBJ2-1; no clear D gene. The CDR3 length is 11 residues. The germline CDR1 and CDR2 sequences are DFQATT and SNEGSKA (reference sequence). Trimming stripped 5 bases from V and 5 bases from J, with 7 bases between. Here the CDR3 DNA reads TGCAGTGCTGCCGTAAACAATGAGCAGTTCTTC. This codes for CSAAVNNEQFF.

This clone has a single count. The chain uses TRBV5-6 and TRBJ2-3; 7 bases align to TRBD1. Unmatched junction bases numbered 2, after V lost 3 bases and J lost 10 bases. CDR1 and CDR2 (germline): SGHDT, YYEEEE. The CDR3 has 11 amino acids. CDR3 nucleotide sequence: TGTGCCAGCAGCTATGACAGGGCGCAGTATTTT. Amino acid sequence: CASSYDRAQYF.

Details on this clone: This sample includes further DNA sequences coding for the same CDR3. The chain uses TRBV7-2 and TRBJ2-3; unclear D gene. V lost 4 bases, J lost 3 bases, and 2 bases lay in between. The length of the CDR3 is 11 residues. Germline V CDR1 and CDR2: SGHTA, FQGNSA. The CDR3 coding sequence is TGTGCCAGCAGCTCGACAGATACGCAGTATTTT. Protein: CASSSTDTQYF.

The V gene is TRBV28, the J gene TRBJ1-2; D is unresolved. The germline V gene has CDR1 MDHEN and CDR2 SYDVKM. V lost 3 bases and J lost 3, with 8 bases in between. The CDR3 is made up of 13 amino acids. The CDR3 here is CASSFDLDYGYTF. In nucleotides, the CDR3 is TGTGCCAGCAGTTTTGACCTGGACTATGGCTACACCTTC.

CDR3 bases: TGTGCCTGGAGGAATCAGAGGAGATACACCGGGGAGCTGTTTTTT. Amino acids: CAWRNQRRYTGELFF. V usage is TRBV30 and J usage is TRBJ2-2; D call uncertain. CDR1 GTSNPN and CDR2 SVGIG come from the germline V gene (reference sequence). The CDR3 runs to 15 residues. Trimming pared 3 bases from V and 3 bases from J, leaving 14 bases between.

The rearrangement joins TRBV4-2 to TRBJ2-7; 7 bases line up with TRBD2. The CDR3 consists of 16 residues. With 0 bases clipped from V and 4 bases from J, the junction kept 9 bases outside the gene matches. The V gene's germline CDR1 is LGHNA and CDR2 YNFKEQ. Written as DNA, the CDR3 is TGTGCCAGCAGCCAAGAAGGCCCTAGCGGATTATACGAGCAGTACTTC. This translates into CASSQEGPSGLYEQYF.

This chain uses TRBV6-2 or TRBV6-3 with TRBJ1-1; D not resolved. The CDR3 covers 13 residues. Germline values: CDR1 MNHEY, CDR2 SVGEGT. V was shortened by 5 bases and J by 5 bases, with 12 bases between the two germline ends. CDR3 DNA: TGTGCCAGCAGTAACGCAGGAGTTACTGAAGCTTTCTTT. This sequence encodes CASSNAGVTEAFF.

The rearrangement joins TRBV4-1 to TRBJ2-1; 8 nucleotides match TRBD2. This CDR3 has 15 amino acids. With 5 bases clipped from V and 7 bases from J, the junction kept 10 bases outside the gene matches. CDR1 is MGHRA and CDR2 is YSYEKL in the germline V gene. The chain's CDR3 is CASSESGTSGNEQFF. The CDR3 DNA reads TGCGCCAGCAGCGAGAGCGGGACTAGTGGGAATGAGCAGTTCTTC.

The genes are TRBV28 and TRBJ2-1; TRBD2 agrees at 8 bases. Trimming took 6 bases from V and 4 from J; bases not matched to a gene: 5. The CDR3 contains 14 residues. Looked up from germline, CDR1 is MDHEN and CDR2 is SYDVKM. In nucleotides, the CDR3 is TGTGCCAGCAGAACCGGGACTAGGTACAATGAGCAGTTCTTC. Encoded protein: CASRTGTRYNEQFF.

V usage is TRBV2 and J usage is TRBJ2-1; no clear D. Germline V gene lookup returns CDR1 SNHLY and CDR2 FYNNEI. With 6 bases removed from V and 4 bases from J, the gap between germline ends came to 16 bases. This CDR3 is built from 15 residues. CDR3 nucleotide sequence: TGTGCCAGCAGGGTCGGCCGGGCTGGATACAATGAGCAGTTCTTC. Encoded protein: CASRVGRAGYNEQFF.

The chain's CDR3 is CASTVRGTSYEQYF. The DNA of the CDR3 is TGTGCCAGCACCGTGCGGGGAACCTCCTACGAGCAGTACTTC. The chain employs TRBV6-5 and TRBJ2-7, with a tentative D call TRBD2 (6 bases). This CDR3 has 14 amino acids. CDR1 and CDR2 (germline): MNHEY, SVGAGI. V lost 7 bases, J lost 0 bases, and 13 bases lay in between.

The chain joins TRBV19 to TRBJ1-1; D gene ambiguous. CDR1 and CDR2 (germline): LNHDA, SQIVND (reference sequence). This CDR3 has 15 amino acids. Trimming removed 3 bases from V and 5 bases from J, with 16 bases in between. This chain's CDR3 is CASSIDGDIGTEAFF. CDR3 DNA: TGTGCCAGTAGTATCGATGGGGATATAGGAACTGAAGCTTTCTTT. Full variable domain (rest looked up from reference TRBV19 and TRBJ1-1): DGGITQSPKYLFRKEGQNVTLSCEQNLNHDAMYWYRQDPGQGLRLIYYSQIVNDFQKGDIAEGYSVSREKKESFPLTVTSAQKNPTAFYLCASSIDGDIGTEAFFGQGTRLTVV.

The chain is built from TRBV5-1 and TRBJ2-5, with D perhaps being TRBD1 or TRBD2 (6 bases each). With 4 bases removed from V and 1 base from J, the gap between germline ends came to 11 bases. This CDR3 is 14 amino acids long. CDR1 SGHRS and CDR2 YFSETQ come from the germline V gene. CDR3 DNA sequence: TGCGCCAGCAGCCCGGGGGCCATCCAAGAGACCCAGTACTTC. It encodes CASSPGAIQETQYF.

This clone was seen only once. The chain links TRBV7-2 to TRBJ1-2; 10 bases match TRBD1. The CDR3 contains 17 residues. J gave up 6 bases and V 4 bases, and 14 bases lay outside the gene matches. CDR1 and CDR2 from the germline V gene are SGHTA and FQGNSA. CDR3 loop: CASSSFPRDRGTNGYTF. As DNA, the CDR3 is TGTGCCAGCAGCTCCTTCCCTCGGGACAGGGGAACAAATGGCTACACCTTC.

In this sample, this clone turned up once. The rearrangement uses TRBV13 and TRBJ1-2; D possibly corresponds to TRBD1 (5 bases). V was clipped by 5 bases and J by 4 bases, with 14 bases between them. The CDR3 has 14 residues. Germline V gene sequence: CDR1 PRHDT, CDR2 FYEKMQ (reference sequence). This CDR3 reads CASSPGGGTYGYTF. The DNA of the CDR3 is TGTGCCAGCAGCCCAGGTGGGGGGACCTATGGCTACACCTTC.

This chain links TRBV28 with TRBJ1-5, with 12 nucleotides matching TRBD1. Germline assignment: CDR1 MDHEN and CDR2 SYDVKM. J was trimmed by 5 bases and V by 5 bases; bases with no gene match: 4. This CDR3 contains 15 residues. The CDR3 protein is CASSPRDRGHQPQHF. Written as DNA, the CDR3 is TGTGCCAGCAGTCCGAGGGACAGGGGGCATCAGCCCCAGCATTTT.

The gene calls are TRBV6-1 and TRBJ1-2, with 7 bases lining up with TRBD1. This CDR3 spans 14 amino acids. J lost 7 bases, V lost 1 base, and 6 bases had no gene match. Germline CDR1 reads MNHNS; CDR2 reads SASEGT. CDR3 nucleotides: TGTGCCAGCAGTGAAGGACAGGGCCGTGCTGGCTACACCTTC. Protein: CASSEGQGRAGYTF.